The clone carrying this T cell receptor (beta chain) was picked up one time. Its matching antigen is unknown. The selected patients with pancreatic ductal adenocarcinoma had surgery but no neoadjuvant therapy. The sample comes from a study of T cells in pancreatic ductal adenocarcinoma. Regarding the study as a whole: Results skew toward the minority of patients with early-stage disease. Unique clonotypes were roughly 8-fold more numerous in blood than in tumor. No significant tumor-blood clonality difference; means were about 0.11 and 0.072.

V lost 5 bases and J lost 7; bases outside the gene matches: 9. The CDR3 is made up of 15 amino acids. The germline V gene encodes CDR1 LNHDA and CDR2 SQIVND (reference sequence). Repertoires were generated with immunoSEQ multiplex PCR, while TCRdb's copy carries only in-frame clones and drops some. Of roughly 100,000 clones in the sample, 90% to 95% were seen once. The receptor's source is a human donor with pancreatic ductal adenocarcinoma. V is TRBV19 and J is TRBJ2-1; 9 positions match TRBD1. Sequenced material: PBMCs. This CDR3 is CASSASGQGINEQFF. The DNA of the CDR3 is TGTGCCAGTAGTGCCTCGGGACAGGGCATTAATGAGCAGTTCTTC.